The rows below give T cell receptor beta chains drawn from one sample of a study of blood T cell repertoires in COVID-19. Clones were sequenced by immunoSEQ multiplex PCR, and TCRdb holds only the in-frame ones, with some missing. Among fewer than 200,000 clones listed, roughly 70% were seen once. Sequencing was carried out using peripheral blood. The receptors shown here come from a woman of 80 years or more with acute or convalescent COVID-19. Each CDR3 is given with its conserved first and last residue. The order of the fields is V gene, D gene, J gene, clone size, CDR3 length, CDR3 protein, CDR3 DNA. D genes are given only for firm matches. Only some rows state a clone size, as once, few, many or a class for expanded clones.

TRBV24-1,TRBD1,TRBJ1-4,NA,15,CATSDTGGEDEKLFF,TGTGCCACCAGTGATACAGGGGGAGAGGATGAAAAACTGTTTTTT
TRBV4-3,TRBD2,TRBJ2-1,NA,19,CASSQDIPSGTRTYNEQFF,TGCGCCAGCAGCCAAGATATTCCTAGCGGGACGAGGACCTACAATGAGCAGTTCTTC
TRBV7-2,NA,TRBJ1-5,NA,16,CASSLEGIGANQPQHF,TGTGCCAGCAGCTTAGAAGGTATAGGGGCCAATCAGCCCCAGCATTTT
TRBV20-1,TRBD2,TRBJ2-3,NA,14,CSASLTSGTDTQYF,TGCAGTGCTAGTTTGACTAGCGGCACAGATACGCAGTATTTT
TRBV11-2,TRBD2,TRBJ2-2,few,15,CASSLAGGWTGELFF,TGTGCCAGCAGTCTAGCGGGAGGGTGGACCGGGGAGCTGTTTTTT
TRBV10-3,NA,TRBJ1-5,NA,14,CAISEDSGNQPQHF,TGTGCCATCAGTGAGGACAGCGGCAATCAGCCCCAGCATTTT
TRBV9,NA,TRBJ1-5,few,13,CASGDFSNQPQHF,TGTGCCAGCGGAGATTTTAGCAATCAGCCCCAGCATTTT
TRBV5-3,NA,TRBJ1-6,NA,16,CARSLGDISYNSPLHF,TGTGCCAGAAGCTTGGGTGACATCTCCTATAATTCACCCCTCCACTTT
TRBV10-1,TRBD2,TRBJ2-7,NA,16,CASKGLAGASSYEQYF,TGCGCCAGCAAAGGACTAGCGGGGGCCAGCTCCTACGAGCAGTACTTC
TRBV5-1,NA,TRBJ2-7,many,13,CASSLGAVYEQYF,TGCGCCAGCAGCTTGGGAGCGGTCTACGAGCAGTACTTC
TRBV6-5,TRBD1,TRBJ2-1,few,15,CASTSPVGQGNEQFF,TGTGCCAGCACCTCACCGGTGGGACAGGGGAATGAGCAGTTCTTC
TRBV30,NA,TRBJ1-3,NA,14,CAWSWGLSGNTIYF,TGTGCCTGGTCGTGGGGACTCTCTGGAAACACCATATATTTT
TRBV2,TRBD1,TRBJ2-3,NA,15,CASSEMGQGVDTQYF,TGTGCCAGCAGTGAAATGGGACAGGGCGTGGATACGCAGTATTTT
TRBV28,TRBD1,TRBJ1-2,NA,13,CASRLGQGGGYTF,TGTGCCAGCAGGTTGGGACAGGGGGGCGGCTACACCTTC
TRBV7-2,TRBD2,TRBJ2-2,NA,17,CASSLAHGRANTGELFF,TGTGCCAGCAGCTTAGCCCACGGGAGGGCGAACACCGGGGAGCTGTTTTTT
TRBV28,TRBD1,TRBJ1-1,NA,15,CASSPVGTVDTEAFF,TGTGCCAGCAGCCCCGTTGGGACAGTAGACACTGAAGCTTTCTTT
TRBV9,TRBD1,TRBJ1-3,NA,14,CASRGQGFGNTIYF,TGTGCCAGCAGGGGACAGGGGTTTGGAAACACCATATATTTT
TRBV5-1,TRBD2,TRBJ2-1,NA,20,CASSPSWGLAGKSSYNEQFF,TGCGCCAGCAGCCCAAGTTGGGGACTAGCGGGAAAAAGCTCCTACAATGAGCAGTTCTTC
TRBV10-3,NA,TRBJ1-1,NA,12,CAISARKSEAFF,TGTGCCATCAGTGCTAGGAAATCTGAAGCTTTCTTT
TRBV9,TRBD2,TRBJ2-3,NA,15,CASSVGWRETDTQYF,TGTGCCAGCAGCGTAGGTTGGCGGGAGACGGATACGCAGTATTTT